The next 5 T cell receptor beta chains were all read from a single sample in a study of Ad26.COV2.S vaccination and SARS-CoV-2 variants. TCRdb's copy holds only in-frame clones and misses some; the assay was immunoSEQ multiplex PCR. This table holds 510,000 or so clones, roughly 87% found once. Treatment here: roughly 18 received Ad26.COV2.S at low or high dose, single or two shots; roughly 5 received placebo; per-sample allocation not given. Each sample was drawn 63 days after the first injection (of vaccine or placebo). Specimen: peripheral blood, collected in a trial of Ad26.COV2.S vaccine versus placebo. The receptors stem from a person between 18 and 60 years old who received the Ad26.COV2.S COVID-19 vaccine or a placebo.

The chain couples TRBV30 to TRBJ2-2, with 8 bases matching TRBD2. This CDR3 contains 19 residues. Trimming at V came to 1 base and at J to 2 bases, leaving 15 bases not matched to a gene. Germline assignment: CDR1 GTSNPN and CDR2 SVGIG (reference sequence). DNA for the CDR3: TGTGCCTGGAGTGCACACCTCCCAACTAGCGGAACTAACACCGGGGAGCTGTTTTTT. This encodes CAWSAHLPTSGTNTGELFF.

This chain uses TRBV4-2 with TRBJ2-1, with TRBD2 as a possible D gene (6 bases). The germline V gene has CDR1 LGHNA and CDR2 YNFKEQ. CDR3 size: 12 residues. V gave up 1 base and J gave up 10 bases, with 8 bases separating them. Here the CDR3 reads CASSQAREEQFF. The CDR3 DNA is TGTGCCAGCAGCCAAGCTCGGGAGGAGCAGTTCTTC.

This rearrangement joins TRBV4-1 to TRBJ1-3; D is unresolved. The V end lost 3 bases, the J end lost 6 bases, and 12 bases lay between the germline ends. Germline CDR1 reads MGHRA; CDR2 reads YSYEKL. This CDR3 is 14 amino acids long. The CDR3 reads CASSQSQFLNTIYF. CDR3 bases: TGCGCCAGCAGCCAGTCACAGTTTTTAAACACCATATATTTT.

This clone was observed a few times. The rearrangement links TRBV7-2 to TRBJ1-2; D is perhaps TRBD1 (5 bases). Trimming shortened V by 1 base and J by 4 bases, and 22 bases separated the two germline ends. Germline loops: CDR1 SGHTA, CDR2 FQGNSA. The CDR3 is 18 residues long. CDR3 amino acids: CASSLDLQADRRTYGYTF. CDR3 sequence (DNA): TGTGCCAGCAGCTTAGATCTACAGGCCGACAGAAGGACCTATGGCTACACCTTC.

The V call is TRBV5-6, the J call TRBJ2-7; D remains ambiguous. Trimming shortened V by 3 bases and J by 5 bases, and 12 bases separated the two germline ends. This CDR3 comprises 13 residues. Germline CDR1 SGHDT, CDR2 YYEEEE. The CDR3 is CASSSAEIDEQYF. CDR3 coding DNA: TGTGCCAGCAGCTCAGCCGAGATAGACGAGCAGTACTTC.